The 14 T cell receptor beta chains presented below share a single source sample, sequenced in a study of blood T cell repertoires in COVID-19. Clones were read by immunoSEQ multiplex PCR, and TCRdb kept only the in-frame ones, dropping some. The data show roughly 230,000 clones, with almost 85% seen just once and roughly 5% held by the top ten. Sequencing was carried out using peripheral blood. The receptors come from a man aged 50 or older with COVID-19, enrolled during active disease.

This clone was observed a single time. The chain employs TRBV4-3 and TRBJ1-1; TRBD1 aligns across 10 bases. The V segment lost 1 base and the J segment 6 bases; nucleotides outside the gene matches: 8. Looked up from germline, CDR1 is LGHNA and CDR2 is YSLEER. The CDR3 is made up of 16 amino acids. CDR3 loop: CASSQVAGQGLSEAFF. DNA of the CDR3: TGCGCCAGCAGCCAAGTCGCGGGACAGGGGCTTTCTGAAGCTTTCTTT.

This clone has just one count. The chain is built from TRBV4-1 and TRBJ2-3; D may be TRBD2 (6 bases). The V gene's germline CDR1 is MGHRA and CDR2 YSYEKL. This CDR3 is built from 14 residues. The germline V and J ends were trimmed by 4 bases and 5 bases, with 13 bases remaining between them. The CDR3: CASSLTWRGDTQYF. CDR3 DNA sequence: TGCGCCAGCAGCCTAACTTGGCGGGGAGATACGCAGTATTTT.

Here the CDR3 DNA reads TGTGCCTGGAGTAAAAACAGTCCTGAAGCTTTCTTT. Translating gives CAWSKNSPEAFF. V usage is TRBV30 and J usage is TRBJ1-1; no definite D call. CDR3 length: 12 residues. V gave up 2 bases and J gave up 6 bases, with 10 bases separating them. Germline CDR1 is GTSNPN and CDR2 is SVGIG (reference sequence).

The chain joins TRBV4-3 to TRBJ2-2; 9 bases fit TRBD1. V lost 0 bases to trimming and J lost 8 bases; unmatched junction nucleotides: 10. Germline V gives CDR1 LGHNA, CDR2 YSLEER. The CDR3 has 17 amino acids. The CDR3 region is CASSQDSWDRVFGELFF. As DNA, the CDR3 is TGCGCCAGCAGCCAAGATTCGTGGGACAGGGTATTTGGGGAGCTGTTTTTT.

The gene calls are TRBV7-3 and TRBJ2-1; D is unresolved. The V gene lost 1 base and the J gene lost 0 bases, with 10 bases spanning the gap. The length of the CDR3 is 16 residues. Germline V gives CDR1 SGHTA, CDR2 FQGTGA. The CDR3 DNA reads TGTGCCAGCAGCTTAAATCCTGCAGGCTCCTACAATGAGCAGTTCTTC. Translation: CASSLNPAGSYNEQFF.

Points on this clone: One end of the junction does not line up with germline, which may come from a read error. CDR3 loop: CASSSGQGAGETQYF. CDR3 sequence (DNA): TGTGCTAGCAGCTCAGGACAGGGGGCTGGAGAGACCCAGTACTTC. The rearrangement joins TRBV7-7 to TRBJ2-5; 11 bases are a match to TRBD1. Per the germline V gene, CDR1 is SSHAT and CDR2 is FNYEAQ (reference sequence). The length of the CDR3 is 15 residues.

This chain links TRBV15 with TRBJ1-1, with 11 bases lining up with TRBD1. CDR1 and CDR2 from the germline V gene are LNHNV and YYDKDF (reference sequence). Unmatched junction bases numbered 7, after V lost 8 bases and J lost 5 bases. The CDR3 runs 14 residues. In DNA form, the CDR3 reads TGTGCCACCCGGACAGGGGGCCTGGTGACTGAAGCTTTCTTT. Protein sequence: CATRTGGLVTEAFF. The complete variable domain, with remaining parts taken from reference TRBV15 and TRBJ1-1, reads DAMVIQNPRYQVTQFGKPVTLSCSQTLNHNVMYWYQQKSSQAPKLLFHYYDKDFNNEADTPDNFQSRRPNTSFCFLDIRSPGLGDTAMYLCATRTGGLVTEAFFGQGTRLTVV.

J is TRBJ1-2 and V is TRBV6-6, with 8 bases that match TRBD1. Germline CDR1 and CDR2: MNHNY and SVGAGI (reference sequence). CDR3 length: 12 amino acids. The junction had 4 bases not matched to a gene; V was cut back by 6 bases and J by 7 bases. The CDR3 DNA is TGTGCCAGCAGCCGGACAGGGTTTGGCTACACCTTC. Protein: CASSRTGFGYTF.

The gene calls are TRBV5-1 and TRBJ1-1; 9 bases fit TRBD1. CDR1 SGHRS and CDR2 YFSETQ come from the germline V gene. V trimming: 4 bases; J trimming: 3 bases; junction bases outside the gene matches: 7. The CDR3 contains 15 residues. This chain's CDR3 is CASSNTGGAYTEAFF. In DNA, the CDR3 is TGCGCCAGCAGCAACACAGGGGGCGCGTACACTGAAGCTTTCTTT. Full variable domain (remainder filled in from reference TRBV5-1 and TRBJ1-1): KAGVTQTPRYLIKTRGQQVTLSCSPISGHRSVSWYQQTPGQGLQFLFEYFSETQRNKGNFPGRFSGRQFSNSRSEMNVSTLELGDSALYLCASSNTGGAYTEAFFGQGTRLTVV.

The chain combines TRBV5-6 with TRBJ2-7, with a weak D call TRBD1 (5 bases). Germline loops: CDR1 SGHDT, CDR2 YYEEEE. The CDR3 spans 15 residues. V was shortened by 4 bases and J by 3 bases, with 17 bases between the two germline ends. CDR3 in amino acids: CASSTRQTGNYEQYF. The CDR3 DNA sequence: TGTGCCAGCAGCACACGACAGACGGGCAACTACGAGCAGTACTTC.

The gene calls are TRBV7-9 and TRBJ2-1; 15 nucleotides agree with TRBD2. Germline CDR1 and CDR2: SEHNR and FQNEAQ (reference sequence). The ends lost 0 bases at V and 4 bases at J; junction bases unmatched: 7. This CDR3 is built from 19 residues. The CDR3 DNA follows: TGTGCCAGCAGCTTAGCTGGGACTAGCGGGGGGACAACATACAATGAGCAGTTCTTC. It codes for CASSLAGTSGGTTYNEQFF. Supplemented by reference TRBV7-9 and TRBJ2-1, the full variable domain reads DTGVSQNPRHKITKRGQNVTFRCDPISEHNRLYWYRQTLGQGPEFLTYFQNEAQLEKSRLLSDRFSAERPKGSFSTLEIQRTEQGDSAMYLCASSLAGTSGGTTYNEQFFGPGTRLTVL.

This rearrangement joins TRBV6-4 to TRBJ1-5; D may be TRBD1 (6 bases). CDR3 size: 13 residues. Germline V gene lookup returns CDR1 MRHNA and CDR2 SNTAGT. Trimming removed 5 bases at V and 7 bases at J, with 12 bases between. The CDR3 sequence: CASSQQGGQPQHF. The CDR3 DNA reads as TGTGCCAGCAGTCAACAGGGAGGGCAGCCCCAGCATTTT.

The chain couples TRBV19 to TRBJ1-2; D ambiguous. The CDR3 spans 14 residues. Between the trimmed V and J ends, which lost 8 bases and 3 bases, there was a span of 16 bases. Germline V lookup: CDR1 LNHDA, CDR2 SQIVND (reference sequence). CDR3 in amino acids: CASSLPQTYYGYTF. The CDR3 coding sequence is TGTGCCAGTTCACTCCCACAGACGTACTATGGCTACACCTTC.

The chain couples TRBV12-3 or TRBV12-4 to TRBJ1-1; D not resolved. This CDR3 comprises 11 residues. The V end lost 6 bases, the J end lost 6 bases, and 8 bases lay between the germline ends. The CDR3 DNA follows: TGTGCCAGCAGCTCTTATGCTGAAGCTTTCTTT. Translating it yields CASSSYAEAFF.